This T cell receptor beta chain was captured in a study of shared clonotypes between healthy human individuals. This clone was picked up one time. Sequence at one end of the junction differs from germline and may be a read error. Around 31,000 T cell genomes, or approximately 280 ng DNA, went into unsorted PBMC replicate PCRs. Only in-frame clones appear in the TCRdb table, and some are missing; sequencing was by immunoSEQ multiplex PCR. Of roughly 500,000 clones listed, 60% to 80% are singletons. The length of the CDR3 is 15 residues. Germline CDR1 is SEHNR and CDR2 is FQNEAQ (reference sequence). The sample taken for sequencing was PBMCs. This clonotype originated in a woman aged 40 to 49 in good health. Some clones in this sample may be carry-over from other donors' samples. This chain uses TRBV7-9 with TRBJ2-1; TRBD2 agrees at 9 bases. In DNA, the CDR3 is TGTACCAGCAGCTTGTTAGCGGGGGCCTACAATGAGCAGTTCTTC. The encoded protein is CTSSLLAGAYNEQFF.